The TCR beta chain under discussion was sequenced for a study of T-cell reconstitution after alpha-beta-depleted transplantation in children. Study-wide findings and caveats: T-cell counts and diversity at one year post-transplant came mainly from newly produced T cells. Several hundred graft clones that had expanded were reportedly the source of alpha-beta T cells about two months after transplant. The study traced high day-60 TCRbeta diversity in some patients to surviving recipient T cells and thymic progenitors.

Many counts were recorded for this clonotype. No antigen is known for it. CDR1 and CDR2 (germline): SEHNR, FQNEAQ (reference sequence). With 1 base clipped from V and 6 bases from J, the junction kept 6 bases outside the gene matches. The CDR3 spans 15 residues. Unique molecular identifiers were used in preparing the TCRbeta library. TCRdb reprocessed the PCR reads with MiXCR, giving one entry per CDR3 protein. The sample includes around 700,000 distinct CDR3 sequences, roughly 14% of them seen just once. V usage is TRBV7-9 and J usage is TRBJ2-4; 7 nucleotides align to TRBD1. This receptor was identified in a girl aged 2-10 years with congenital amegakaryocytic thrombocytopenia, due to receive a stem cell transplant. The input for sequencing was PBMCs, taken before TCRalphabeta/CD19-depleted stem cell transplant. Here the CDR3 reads CASSLGPGQLNIQYF. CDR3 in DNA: TGTGCCAGCAGCTTAGGGCCGGGACAGCTAAACATTCAGTACTTC. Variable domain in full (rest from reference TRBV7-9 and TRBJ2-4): DTGVSQNPRHKITKRGQNVTFRCDPISEHNRLYWYRQTLGQGPEFLTYFQNEAQLEKSRLLSDRFSAERPKGSFSTLEIQRTEQGDSAMYLCASSLGPGQLNIQYFGAGTRLSVL.